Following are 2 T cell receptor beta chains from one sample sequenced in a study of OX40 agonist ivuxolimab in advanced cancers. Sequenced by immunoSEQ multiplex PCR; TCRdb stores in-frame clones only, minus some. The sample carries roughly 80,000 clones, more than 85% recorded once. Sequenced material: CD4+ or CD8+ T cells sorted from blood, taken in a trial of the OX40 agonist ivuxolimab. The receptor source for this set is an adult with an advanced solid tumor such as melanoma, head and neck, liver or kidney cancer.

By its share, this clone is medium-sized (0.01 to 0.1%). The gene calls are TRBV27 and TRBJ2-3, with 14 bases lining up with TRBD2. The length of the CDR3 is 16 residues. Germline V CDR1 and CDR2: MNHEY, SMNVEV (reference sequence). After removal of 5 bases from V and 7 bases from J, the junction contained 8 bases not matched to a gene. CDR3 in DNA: TGTGCCAGCAGTCCGACGACTAGCGGGGGGGTGTATACGCAGTATTTT. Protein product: CASSPTTSGGVYTQYF.

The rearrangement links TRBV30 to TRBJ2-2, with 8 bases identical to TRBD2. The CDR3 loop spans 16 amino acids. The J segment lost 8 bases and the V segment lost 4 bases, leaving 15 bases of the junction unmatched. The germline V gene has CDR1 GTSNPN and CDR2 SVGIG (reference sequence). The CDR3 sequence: CAWTQGDSGNYGELFF. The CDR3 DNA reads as TGTGCCTGGACGCAAGGGGATAGCGGGAATTATGGGGAGCTGTTTTTT.